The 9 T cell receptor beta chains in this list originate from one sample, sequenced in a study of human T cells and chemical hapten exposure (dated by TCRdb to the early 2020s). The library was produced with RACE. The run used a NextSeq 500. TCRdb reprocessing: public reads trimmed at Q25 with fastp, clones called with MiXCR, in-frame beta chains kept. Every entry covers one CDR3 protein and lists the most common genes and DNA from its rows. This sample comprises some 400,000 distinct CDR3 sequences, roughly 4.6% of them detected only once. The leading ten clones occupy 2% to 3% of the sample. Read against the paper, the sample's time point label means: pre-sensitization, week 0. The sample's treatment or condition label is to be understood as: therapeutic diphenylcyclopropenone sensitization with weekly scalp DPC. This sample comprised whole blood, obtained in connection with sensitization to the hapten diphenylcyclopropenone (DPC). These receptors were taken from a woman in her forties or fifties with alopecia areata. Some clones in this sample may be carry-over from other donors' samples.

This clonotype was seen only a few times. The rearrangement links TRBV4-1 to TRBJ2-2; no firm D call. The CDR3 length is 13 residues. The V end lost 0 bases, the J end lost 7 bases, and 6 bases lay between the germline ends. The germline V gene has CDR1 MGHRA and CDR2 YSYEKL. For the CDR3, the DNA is TGCGCCAGCAGCCAAGATAGTTACGGGGAGCTGTTTTTT. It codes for CASSQDSYGELFF.

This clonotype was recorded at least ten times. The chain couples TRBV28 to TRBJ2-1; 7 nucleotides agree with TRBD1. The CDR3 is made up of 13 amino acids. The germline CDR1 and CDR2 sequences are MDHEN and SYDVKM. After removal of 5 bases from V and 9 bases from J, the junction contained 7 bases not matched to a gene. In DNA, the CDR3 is TGTGCCAGCAGTCGAGGGACAGAGGGTGAGCAGTTCTTC. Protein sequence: CASSRGTEGEQFF.

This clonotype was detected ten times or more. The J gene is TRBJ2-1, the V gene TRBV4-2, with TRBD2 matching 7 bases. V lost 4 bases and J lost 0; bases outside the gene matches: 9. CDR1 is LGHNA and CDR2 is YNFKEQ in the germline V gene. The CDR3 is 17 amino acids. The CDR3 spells CASSPRLAQSSYNEQFF. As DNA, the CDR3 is TGTGCCAGCAGCCCCCGACTAGCTCAGAGCTCCTACAATGAGCAGTTCTTC.

The CDR3 spells CASSRGGVVADTQYF. In DNA form, the CDR3 reads TGTGCCAGCAGTAGGGGGGGGGTTGTCGCAGATACGCAGTATTTT. This rearrangement joins TRBV6-2 or TRBV6-3 to TRBJ2-3; D is perhaps TRBD2 (7 bases). The CDR3 length is 15 residues. CDR1 MNHEY and CDR2 SVGEGT come from the germline V gene. V lost 5 bases to trimming and J lost 4 bases, with 16 bases between them.

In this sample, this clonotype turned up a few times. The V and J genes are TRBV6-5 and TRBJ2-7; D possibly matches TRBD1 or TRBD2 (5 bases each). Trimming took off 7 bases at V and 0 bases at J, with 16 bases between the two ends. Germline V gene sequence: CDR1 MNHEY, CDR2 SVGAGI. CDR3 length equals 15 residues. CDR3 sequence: CASTPRAGSSYEQYF. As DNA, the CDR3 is TGTGCCAGCACTCCTCGGGCAGGGAGCTCCTACGAGCAGTACTTC.

This chain's CDR3 is CASSLASVLTDTQYF. In DNA, the CDR3 is TGTGCCAGCAGTTTAGCGTCAGTCCTTACAGATACGCAGTATTTT. The chain couples TRBV12-3 or TRBV12-4 to TRBJ2-3; D is unclear. V gave up 0 bases and J gave up 3 bases, with 10 bases separating them. The CDR3 length is 15 residues.

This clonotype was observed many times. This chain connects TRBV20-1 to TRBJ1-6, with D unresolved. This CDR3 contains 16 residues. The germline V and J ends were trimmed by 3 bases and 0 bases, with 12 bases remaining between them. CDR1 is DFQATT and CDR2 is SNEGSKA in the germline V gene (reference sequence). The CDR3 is CSARWFTSSYNSPLHF. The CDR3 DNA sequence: TGCAGTGCTAGGTGGTTCACCAGCTCCTATAATTCACCCCTCCACTTT.

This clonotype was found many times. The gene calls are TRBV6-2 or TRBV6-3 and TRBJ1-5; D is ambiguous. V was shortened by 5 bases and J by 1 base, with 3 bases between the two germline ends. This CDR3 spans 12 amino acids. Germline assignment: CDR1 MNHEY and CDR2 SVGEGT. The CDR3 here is CASSQSNQPQHF. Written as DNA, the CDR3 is TGTGCCAGCAGTCAAAGCAATCAGCCCCAGCATTTT.

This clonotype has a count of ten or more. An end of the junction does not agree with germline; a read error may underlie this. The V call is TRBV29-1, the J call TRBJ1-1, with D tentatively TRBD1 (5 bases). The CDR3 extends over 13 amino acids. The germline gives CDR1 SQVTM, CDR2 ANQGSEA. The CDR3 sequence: CSVEGGGNAEAFF. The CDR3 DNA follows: TGCAGCGTTGAAGGTGGGGGGAACGCTGAAGCTTTCTTT.